A single sample gave rise to the 17 T cell receptor beta chains below, sequenced in a study of regulatory dendritic cells for organ transplantation. The method was immunoSEQ multiplex PCR; TCRdb's version includes in-frame clones alone and lacks a portion of them. The table records roughly 35,000 clones, 70% to 90% of them present only once. Source material: naive CD4+ T cells from blood. Subset reported: CD45RA+ naive T cells. These TCRs come from a human donor in good health.

The chain links TRBV4-2 to TRBJ2-3; TRBD2 matches 10 bases. This CDR3 has 16 amino acids. V trimming: 4 bases; J trimming: 2 bases; junction bases outside the gene matches: 6. CDR1 is LGHNA and CDR2 is YNFKEQ in the germline V gene. The CDR3 here is CASSRASGGFTDTQYF. DNA for the CDR3: TGTGCCAGCAGCCGGGCTAGCGGGGGATTCACAGATACGCAGTATTTT.

The chain combines TRBV27 with TRBJ1-1, with unresolved D. The CDR3 consists of 15 residues. Germline-derived CDR1 and CDR2 are MNHEY and SMNVEV (reference sequence). The V and J ends lost 7 bases and 0 bases respectively, with 15 bases between them. CDR3 DNA sequence: TGTGCCAGCAAGGGATCGCGGCTTATGAACACTGAAGCTTTCTTT. Translated: CASKGSRLMNTEAFF.

The genes are TRBV7-2 and TRBJ1-1, with D possibly TRBD1 on 5 matching bases. CDR1 is SGHTA, CDR2 FQGNSA, per germline. The CDR3 runs 15 residues. Trimming took off 5 bases at V and 1 base at J, with 14 bases between the two ends. CDR3 DNA sequence: TGTGCCAGCAGCCTCGGCGGCAGGGCGAACACTGAAGCTTTCTTT. Encoded protein: CASSLGGRANTEAFF.

The CDR3 loop is CASSLKLARQDEQFF. For the CDR3, the DNA is TGTGCCAGCAGTTTAAAGCTAGCGAGGCAAGATGAGCAGTTCTTC. The rearrangement joins TRBV28 to TRBJ2-1; a possible D gene is TRBD2 (6 bases). CDR3 length: 15 residues. The germline V gene has CDR1 MDHEN and CDR2 SYDVKM. V was cut by 2 bases and J by 8 bases, with 16 bases left in between.

Regarding this clone: The same CDR3 arises from other DNA sequences in this sample as well. J is TRBJ2-5 and V is TRBV5-1; no definite D call. This CDR3 contains 11 residues. V lost 4 bases, J lost 1 base, and 2 bases lay in between. The V gene's germline CDR1 is SGHRS and CDR2 YFSETQ. CDR3 bases: TGCGCCAGCAGCCTCCAAGAGACCCAGTACTTC. This codes for CASSLQETQYF.

This chain uses TRBV5-1 with TRBJ1-2; D call uncertain. Per germline, CDR1 SGHRS and CDR2 YFSETQ. Trimming took off 0 bases at V and 8 bases at J, with 8 bases between the two ends. This CDR3 is 12 amino acids long. CDR3 protein: CASSLESEGYTF. CDR3 DNA: TGCGCCAGCAGCTTGGAATCAGAGGGCTACACCTTC.

The rearrangement uses TRBV19 and TRBJ1-1, with D unresolved. CDR1 and CDR2 (germline): LNHDA, SQIVND (reference sequence). With 7 bases removed from V and 1 base from J, the gap between germline ends came to 13 bases. The CDR3 loop spans 14 amino acids. This CDR3 is CASKARVTNTEAFF. CDR3 nucleotide sequence: TGTGCCAGTAAGGCGCGGGTGACGAACACTGAAGCTTTCTTT.

V usage is TRBV18 and J usage is TRBJ1-3; weak D call: TRBD1 (5 bases). The CDR3 has 15 residues. CDR1 is KGHSH, CDR2 LQKENI, per germline. Between the trimmed V and J ends, which lost 2 bases and 0 bases, there was a span of 8 bases. DNA of the CDR3: TGTGCCAGCTCACCAGCGGGGCTCTCTGGAAACACCATATATTTT. Its protein is CASSPAGLSGNTIYF.

The chain combines TRBV9 with TRBJ2-5, with 13 bases matching TRBD2. With 3 bases clipped from V and 4 bases from J, the junction kept 12 bases outside the gene matches. The CDR3 extends over 18 amino acids. Germline values: CDR1 SGDLS, CDR2 YYNGEE. In DNA, the CDR3 is TGTGCCAGCAGCGCCAGGACTAGCGGGGGCTTACCTGGAGAGACCCAGTACTTC. Protein: CASSARTSGGLPGETQYF.

The V call is TRBV7-3, the J call TRBJ1-1; a possible D gene is TRBD1 (5 bases). Trimming stripped 5 bases from V and 4 bases from J, with 11 bases between. CDR1 and CDR2 from the germline V gene are SGHTA and FQGTGA. The CDR3 has 13 amino acids. The CDR3 coding sequence is TGTGCCAGCAGCAGAGGGACTAGCACTGAAGCTTTCTTT. Residues: CASSRGTSTEAFF.

The chain combines TRBV2 with TRBJ2-2; D gene unclear. CDR1 is SNHLY, CDR2 FYNNEI, per germline. V was trimmed by 7 bases and J by 6 bases, leaving 9 bases between them. The CDR3 extends over 12 amino acids. The CDR3 nucleotides read TGTGCCAGCACCAGTTCGGCCGGGGAGCTGTTTTTT. The encoded protein is CASTSSAGELFF.

The gene calls are TRBV6-6 and TRBJ1-1; D not certain. The CDR3 runs 14 residues. Deletions cut 0 bases from V and 6 bases from J, with 11 bases between. Germline-derived CDR1 and CDR2 are MNHNY and SVGAGI (reference sequence). CDR3 sequence (DNA): TGTGCCAGCAGTTACTCGATGGGTGTCCCTGAAGCTTTCTTT. Its translation: CASSYSMGVPEAFF.

The chain combines TRBV7-9 with TRBJ2-7, with unresolved D. The V gene's germline CDR1 is SEHNR and CDR2 FQNEAQ (reference sequence). The CDR3 spans 13 residues. V was pared by 2 bases and J by 4 bases, with 9 bases between. The CDR3 region has the DNA TGTGCCAGCAGCTTAACCGACCCATACGAGCAGTACTTC. Protein: CASSLTDPYEQYF.

The chain carries TRBV30 and TRBJ2-6; 8 nucleotides match TRBD1. V lost 4 bases, J lost 3 bases, and 14 bases stayed unmatched. CDR1 and CDR2 (germline): GTSNPN, SVGIG (reference sequence). This CDR3 is 18 amino acids long. The CDR3 is CAWNPDRVPVSGANVLTF. The CDR3 DNA is TGTGCCTGGAACCCGGACAGGGTGCCCGTCAGTGGGGCCAACGTCCTGACTTTC.

This chain uses TRBV5-6 with TRBJ2-7; possibly TRBD2 for D (6 bases). Germline V gene data show CDR1 as SGHDT and CDR2 as YYEEEE. This CDR3 has 13 amino acids. V was pared by 1 base and J by 7 bases, with 12 bases between. The chain's CDR3 is CASSLTGGREQYF. The CDR3 DNA sequence: TGTGCCAGCAGCTTGACCGGGGGAAGAGAGCAGTACTTC.

The rearrangement links TRBV11-2 to TRBJ2-7; D is possibly TRBD1 (7 bases). The CDR3 loop spans 18 amino acids. Germline CDR1 and CDR2: SGHAT and FQNNGV. V was trimmed by 5 bases and J by 6 bases, leaving 29 bases between them. CDR3 loop: CASSPGQLFGTAGGEQYF. In DNA form, the CDR3 reads TGTGCCAGCAGCCCCGGACAGCTCTTCGGGACAGCCGGGGGCGAGCAGTACTTC.

The rearrangement joins TRBV5-1 to TRBJ1-1, with D possibly being TRBD1 (6 bases). The CDR3 length is 17 residues. V dropped 0 bases and J dropped 2 bases, with 17 bases sitting between them. CDR1 and CDR2 from the germline V gene are SGHRS and YFSETQ. This CDR3 reads CASSLAIGGAGNTEAFF. The CDR3 nucleotides read TGCGCCAGCAGCTTGGCTATTGGGGGGGCTGGAAACACTGAAGCTTTCTTT.